This TCR beta chain was recovered during a study of shared clonotypes between healthy human individuals. Study-wide results and limits: An effect of sequencing depth on clonotype sharing among donors was expected. Limited genetic and exposure-history diversity came from having few donors.

The healthy adult donors were HIV-negative and reported no recent acute infections or vaccinations. As to this clone: Its antigen is currently unknown.

Germline CDR1 SNHLY, CDR2 FYNNEI. This CDR3 contains 12 residues. The V gene lost 8 bases and the J gene lost 4 bases, with 8 bases spanning the gap. Every subset's genomic DNA went evenly onto several immunoSEQ plates. Profiling relied on immunoSEQ multiplex PCR, and the TCRdb table lists in-frame clones only, not all of them. This sample has a few million clones; approximately 93% occur once, and the top ten carry 0.39%. The TCR was taken from a man between 18 and 29 years old in good health. Some clones in this sample may be carry-over from other donors' samples. This chain links TRBV2 with TRBJ2-2; perhaps D is TRBD1 or TRBD2 (5 bases each). The sample taken for sequencing was naive CD4+ T cells from PBMCs. As to subset: CD45RA+ positively selected. The CDR3 spells CASGGFTGELFF. CDR3 bases: TGTGCCAGCGGGGGATTCACCGGGGAGCTGTTTTTT.